This entry features one T cell receptor beta chain sequence. One junction end does not reproduce the germline sequence, and a read error may be involved. The data originate from a study of T-cell reconstitution after alpha-beta-depleted transplantation in children. This CDR3 spans 16 amino acids. Germline V gene data show CDR1 as SGHVS and CDR2 as FNYEAQ. The library targeted TCRbeta and was prepared with unique molecular identifiers. TCRdb reanalysed the PCR reads using MiXCR and keeps one entry per CDR3 protein. The sample holds roughly 590,000 distinct CDR3 sequences, roughly 17% seen once. The sequencing here drew on PBMCs from the stem cell graft donor, taken from the stem cell graft. This receptor was identified in a human donor who donated a stem cell graft to a child with acute myeloid leukemia. The V call is TRBV7-6, the J call TRBJ2-4, with 9 bases matching TRBD1. CDR3 residues: CASGFRDRVAKNIQYF. The CDR3 bases are TGTGCCAGCGGCTTCCGGGACAGGGTAGCCAAAAACATTCAGTACTTC. Looking up the rest from reference TRBV7-6 and TRBJ2-4 gives the full variable domain: GAGVSQSPRYKVTKRGQDVALRCDPISGHVSLYWYRQALGQGPEFLTYFNYEAQQDKSGLPNDRFSAERPEGSISTLTIQRTEQRDSAMYRCASGFRDRVAKNIQYFGAGTRLSVL.